A single sample gave rise to the 11 T cell receptor beta chains below, sequenced in a study of T cells in Graves' hyperthyroidism and ophthalmopathy. It was RNA transcripts that yielded the amplified TCR beta CDR3 regions. During a first-round RT-PCR of the TCR CDR3, the HTBI primer set was used. Using its own MiXCR run on the multiplex PCR reads, TCRdb lists one record per CDR3 protein. The sample consists of around 300,000 distinct CDR3 sequences, 10% to 15% of them appearing once. The source material was blood. These receptors were obtained from a woman under 40 with Graves' hyperthyroidism that later progressed to Graves' ophthalmopathy.

This clonotype was recorded at least ten times. The V call is TRBV20-1, the J call TRBJ1-5; possible D gene TRBD1, 5 bases. The V and J ends lost 0 bases and 0 bases respectively, with 9 bases between them. Germline CDR1 reads DFQATT; CDR2 reads SNEGSKA (reference sequence). The CDR3 length is 15 residues. CDR3 sequence (DNA): TGCAGTGCTAGAGATGGGACCTATAGCAATCAGCCCCAGCATTTT. Translating gives CSARDGTYSNQPQHF.

This clonotype appeared many times. An end of the junction does not agree with germline; a read error may underlie this. V usage is TRBV6-1 and J usage is TRBJ2-1, with 9 positions matching TRBD1. Germline V gives CDR1 MNHNS, CDR2 SASEGT. The CDR3 consists of 15 residues. Here the CDR3 DNA reads TGTGCCAGCAGTAGACGACAGGGGGTGGGCAATCAGCAGTTCTTC. Translation gives CASSRRQGVGNQQFF.

This clonotype came up many times. The chain links TRBV18 to TRBJ1-1; perhaps TRBD1 as D (5 bases). This CDR3 has 17 amino acids. CDR1 and CDR2 from the germline V gene are KGHSH and LQKENI. Trimming pared 1 base from V and 1 base from J, leaving 16 bases between. CDR3 DNA: TGTGCCAGCTCACCACAGGGGTCCACTACCCCGAACACTGAAGCTTTCTTT. Encoded protein: CASSPQGSTTPNTEAFF.

This clonotype was observed at least ten times. This sequence joins TRBV30 and TRBJ2-7; 7 bases align to TRBD1. CDR1 and CDR2 (germline): GTSNPN, SVGIG (reference sequence). The J segment lost 3 bases and the V segment lost 0 bases, leaving 5 bases of the junction unmatched. This CDR3 is built from 14 residues. In nucleotides, the CDR3 is TGTGCCTGGAGTGTAGGGACAGAAATCTACGAGCAGTACTTC. Translating it yields CAWSVGTEIYEQYF.

This clonotype appeared many times. The V gene is TRBV18, the J gene TRBJ1-1; TRBD1 agrees at 9 bases. The CDR3 loop spans 16 amino acids. Germline values: CDR1 KGHSH, CDR2 LQKENI. Losses at the gene ends were 5 bases for V and 0 bases for J; bases not matched to a gene: 7. The CDR3, as DNA: TGTGCCAGCTCATTGTTGGACAGGGGAATGAACACTGAAGCTTTCTTT. Amino acid sequence: CASSLLDRGMNTEAFF.

At least ten counts were recorded for this clonotype. This chain connects TRBV7-9 to TRBJ2-7, with D unresolved. From germline, CDR1 is SEHNR and CDR2 FQNEAQ (reference sequence). This CDR3 is 13 amino acids long. The V gene lost 1 base and the J gene lost 3 bases, with 7 bases spanning the gap. The CDR3 spells CASSLVVSYEQYF. The CDR3 DNA follows: TGTGCCAGCAGCTTAGTAGTGAGCTACGAGCAGTACTTC.

On this clonotype: It may be a read error: a sequence one base away is much more abundant. J is TRBJ1-4 and V is TRBV5-1; TRBD1 might be the D (5 bases). Germline values: CDR1 SGHRS, CDR2 YFSETQ. The CDR3 totals 14 residues. This CDR3 is CASRRGATNGKLFF. In DNA, the CDR3 is TGCGCCAGCCGGAGGGGTGCAACTAATGGAAAACTGTTTTTT.

The CDR3 sequence: CASSGDNEQYF. Written as DNA, the CDR3 is TGTGCCAGCAGCGGAGACAACGAGCAGTACTTC. The chain carries TRBV9 and TRBJ2-7; D call uncertain. Between the trimmed V and J ends, which lost 3 bases and 5 bases, there was a span of 6 bases. Germline loops: CDR1 SGDLS, CDR2 YYNGEE. This CDR3 contains 11 residues.

This clonotype was found many times. The rearrangement links TRBV7-2 to TRBJ2-2; TRBD1 is a possible D gene (6 bases). CDR3 size: 14 residues. Per the germline V gene, CDR1 is SGHTA and CDR2 is FQGNSA. V lost 6 bases and J 6 bases, leaving 14 bases between the germline ends. CDR3 nucleotides: TGTGCCAGCAGTCCCTTACAGGGTCCCGGGGAGCTGTTTTTT. Protein: CASSPLQGPGELFF.

The V and J genes are TRBV20-1 and TRBJ1-6; 10 bases fit TRBD1. V trimming: 3 bases; J trimming: 8 bases; junction bases outside the gene matches: 4. The CDR3 totals 14 residues. CDR1 and CDR2 from the germline V gene are DFQATT and SNEGSKA (reference sequence). CDR3 in amino acids: CSASLGQGYSPLHF. In nucleotides, the CDR3 is TGCAGTGCTAGTTTGGGACAGGGGTATTCACCCCTCCACTTT.

V usage is TRBV4-3 and J usage is TRBJ2-1; a possible D gene is TRBD2 (5 bases). This CDR3 comprises 17 residues. V was pared by 2 bases and J by 3 bases, with 17 bases between. Germline V gene sequence: CDR1 LGHNA, CDR2 YSLEER. The CDR3 loop is CASSQKSMWESYNEQFF. CDR3 bases: TGCGCCAGCAGCCAAAAGAGTATGTGGGAGAGCTACAATGAGCAGTTCTTC.